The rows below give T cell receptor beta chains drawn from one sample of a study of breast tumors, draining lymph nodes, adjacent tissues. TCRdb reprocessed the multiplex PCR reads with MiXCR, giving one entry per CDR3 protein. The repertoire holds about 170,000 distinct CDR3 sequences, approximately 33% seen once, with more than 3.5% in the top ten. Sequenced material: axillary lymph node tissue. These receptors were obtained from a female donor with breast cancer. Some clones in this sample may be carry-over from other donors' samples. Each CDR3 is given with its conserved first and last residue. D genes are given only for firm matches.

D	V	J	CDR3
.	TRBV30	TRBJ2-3	CAWSVLSTDTQYF
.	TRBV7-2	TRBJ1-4	CASSRASGRNNEKLFF
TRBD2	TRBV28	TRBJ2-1	CASSLEAGGLQHGVF
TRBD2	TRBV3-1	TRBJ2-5	CASSLGLAGQETQYF
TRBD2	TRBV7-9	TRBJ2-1	CASMGLAVLGGEQFF
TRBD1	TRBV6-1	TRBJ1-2	CASRDRGPLYGYTF
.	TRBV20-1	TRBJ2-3	CSASRGDTQYF
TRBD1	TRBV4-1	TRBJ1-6	CASSQRDRVKDSPLHF
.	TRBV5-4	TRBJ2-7	CASSLASGTGPYEQYF
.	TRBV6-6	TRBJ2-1	CASSPGVSQPTNEQFF
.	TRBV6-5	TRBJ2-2	CASSYSAGGAGELFF
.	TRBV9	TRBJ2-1	CASSESARDRSYNEQFF
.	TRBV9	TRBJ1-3	CANQPGHQVSSGNTIYF
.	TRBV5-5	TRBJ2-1	CASIRRYNEQFF
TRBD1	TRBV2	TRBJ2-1	CASSEISGGVEQFF
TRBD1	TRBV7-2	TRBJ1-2	CASSLYGTGTNYGYTF
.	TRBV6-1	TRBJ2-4	CASSTSTGTLAKNIQYF
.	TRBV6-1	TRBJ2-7	CATRGPRAYEQYF
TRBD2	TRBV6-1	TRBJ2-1	CASSPISVAGNTNEQFF
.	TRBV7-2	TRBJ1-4	CASSLTPPAKLFF
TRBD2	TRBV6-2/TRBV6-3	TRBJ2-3	CASSFGLGGSQADTQYF
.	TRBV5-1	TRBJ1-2	CASAARVNYGYTF
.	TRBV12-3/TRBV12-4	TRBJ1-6	CASRGGTGRSPLHF
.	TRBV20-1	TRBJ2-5	CSARDTRDQETQYF
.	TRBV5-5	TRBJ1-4	CASTGPNEKLFF
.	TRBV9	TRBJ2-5	CASSYTSGETQYF
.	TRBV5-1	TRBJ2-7	CASRQGLREQYF
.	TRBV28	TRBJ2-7	CAGGASEQYF
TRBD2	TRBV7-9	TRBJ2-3	CASSSWTSEGTDTQYF
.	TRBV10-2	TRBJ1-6	CASRLPDNSPLHF
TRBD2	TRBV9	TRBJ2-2	CASSVSGSGELFF
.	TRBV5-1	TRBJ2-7	CASSLDSPSSYEQYF
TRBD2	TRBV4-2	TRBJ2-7	CASSLELAGVSYEQYF
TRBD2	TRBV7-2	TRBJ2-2	CASGHSRLAGNTGELFF
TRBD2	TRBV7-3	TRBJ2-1	CASSFDLAGGNDEQFF
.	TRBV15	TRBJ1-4	CATSRGVEKLFF
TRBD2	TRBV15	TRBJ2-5	CATSRVSGGAETQYF
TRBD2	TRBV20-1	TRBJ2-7	CSAASGNEQYF
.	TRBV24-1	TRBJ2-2	CATSDLRSGTGELFF
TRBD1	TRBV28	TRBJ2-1	CASCMSDRPYNEQFF
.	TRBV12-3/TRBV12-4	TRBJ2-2	CASSGTGITGELFF
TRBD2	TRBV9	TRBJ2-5	CASSVDTSGRRQETQYF
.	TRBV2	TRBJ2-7	CASSERWLRFYEQYF
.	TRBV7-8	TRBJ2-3	CASSLGTYEQYFGDTQYF
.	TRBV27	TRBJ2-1	CASSLSAGQLYNEQFF
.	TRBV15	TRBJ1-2	CATSETHTGYTF
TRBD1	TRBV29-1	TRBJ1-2	CSVEVPGRGETGAYGYTF
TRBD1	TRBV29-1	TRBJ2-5	CSGRTGGGETQYF
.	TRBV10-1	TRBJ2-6	CASSESGSAAKVLTF
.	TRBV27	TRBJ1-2	CASSPGLPLRDGYTF
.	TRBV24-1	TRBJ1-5	CATGTNNQPQHF